This T cell receptor beta chain was sequenced in a study of blood T cell repertoires in COVID-19 (dated by TCRdb to 2019 to 2021). General notes on the study: The collaborator samples originated in the United States, Italy and Spain and spanned the acute and convalescent phases of COVID-19. The prospective study material was composed of cDNA or gDNA derived from T cells, B-cell-depleted T cells, or PBMCs. Samples came from the ongoing ImmuneRACE study (first 160 participants) plus 1,254 subjects from 6 global collaborators. The repertoires were released in a freely available public database intended as a resource for research on the immune response to SARS-CoV-2. Where available, HLA class I and class II types were taken from metadata supplied by the sample provider and were not determined by assay-based typing. Nearly every sample came with metadata listing a de-identified subject ID, COVID-19 status, age in years and sex. Deeply sampled blood TCRbeta repertoires from subjects exposed to, actively infected with, or recovered from COVID-19 were included in the dataset.

Results and caveats for the whole study, not just this receptor: How much clinical and demographic metadata was included differed by source and by participant, and the metadata was provided uncurated.

TCRbeta CDR3 regions were amplified from genomic DNA using the immunoSEQ Assay, a bias-controlled multiplex PCR. The study's processing was this. The number of nucleated cells in each sample was estimated by amplification of reference gene primers within the assay. Sequence reads were collapsed and filtered to measure the absolute abundance of every unique TCRbeta CDR3 rearrangement. For each sample, productive Simpson clonality was calculated as the square root of Simpson's diversity index across productive rearrangements. The clones in this table, taken by TCRdb from immuneACCESS, are in-frame only. Not every clone is retained; where verified, under half of the shortfall comes from an unresolved V gene, and the cause of the rest is unknown. The V and J calls and the clone size are those of that table, but D and trimming were determined from the DNA. For this sample the table gives around 130,000 clones, of which less than 90% were detected only once. Around 1.4% of the sample belongs to the ten largest clones.

V ends up 5 bases short and J 5 bases short, with an unmatched junction base count of 11. Reading from cysteine to phenylalanine, the CDR3 counts 15 amino acids. Left in the record is the CDR3 DNA by itself, 45 bases read in frame from the first base. The germline V gene (reference sequence) provides CDR1 LNHDA and CDR2 SQIVND. A remark on this clone: Its antigen has not been determined. Base qualities are not provided; no much larger clone lies one nucleotide away.

Whole blood was collected in K2EDTA tubes by collaborating institutions according to the institutions' own protocols. Collaborator samples were shipped for TCRbeta analysis as frozen whole blood, isolated PBMCs, or DNA extracted from either sample type. Sequencing was done on a sample of peripheral blood. This receptor chain uses TRBV19 and TRBJ1-1; TRBD1 agrees with 7 junctional bases. This TCR derives from a man aged 60-69 years with acute or convalescent COVID-19. The DNA sequence is TGTGCCAGTAGTCCGCCTACAGGGGTGGGGACTGAAGCTTTCTTT. This is translated as CASSPPTGVGTEAFF. When the CDR3 is completed using the reference TRBV19 and TRBJ1-1 genes on either side, the full variable domain is DGGITQSPKYLFRKEGQNVTLSCEQNLNHDAMYWYRQDPGQGLRLIYYSQIVNDFQKGDIAEGYSVSREKKESFPLTVTSAQKNPTAFYLCASSPPTGVGTEAFFGQGTRLTVV.